A selection of T cell receptor beta chains follows, all from one sample in a study of cytomegalovirus exposure and HLA in healthy donors. Repertoires were generated with immunoSEQ multiplex PCR, while TCRdb's copy carries only in-frame clones and drops some. The sample gives some 120,000 clones, around 64% of which show up once; just over 8.5% is in the top ten. Material: PBMCs. Every receptor here comes from a young man in good health and CMV-seropositive. Each CDR3 is given with its conserved first and last residue. D genes are given only for firm matches. Clone size, where shown, is once, few, many, or a class for clones that have expanded.

d_call	v_call	j_call	clone_size	cdr3_aa	cdr3_nt
TRBD1	TRBV19	TRBJ1-5	.	CASSGTGGQQPQHF	TGTGCCAGTAGTGGGACAGGGGGCCAACAGCCCCAGCATTTT
TRBD2	TRBV2	TRBJ2-1	.	CARTTGTSGDYNEQFF	TGTGCCAGGACGACCGGGACTAGCGGGGACTACAATGAGCAGTTCTTC
TRBD1	TRBV28	TRBJ1-1	.	CASSPDRGLRNTEAFF	TGTGCCAGCAGCCCTGACAGGGGGCTTCGAAACACTGAAGCTTTCTTT
TRBD2	TRBV10-3	TRBJ2-5	.	CAISEGGEGTQYF	TGTGCCATCAGTGAAGGAGGGGAGGGGACCCAGTACTTC
TRBD2	TRBV27	TRBJ2-1	.	CASTPNWAGAYNEQFF	TGTGCCAGCACCCCTAATTGGGCGGGAGCCTACAATGAGCAGTTCTTC
.	TRBV2	TRBJ2-4	few	CASSENIQYF	TGTGCCAGCAGCGAAAACATTCAGTACTTC
.	TRBV9	TRBJ1-3	once	CASSVSWDTGNTIYF	TGTGCCAGCAGCGTTTCCTGGGACACTGGAAACACCATATATTTT
.	TRBV29-1	TRBJ1-2	.	CSVRLGLGGNYGYTF	TGCAGCGTCCGTTTGGGGCTGGGGGGAAACTATGGCTACACCTTC
.	TRBV2	TRBJ2-5	few	CASTLVRGQETQYF	TGTGCCAGCACCTTGGTGAGGGGGCAAGAGACCCAGTACTTC
TRBD1	TRBV19	TRBJ1-5	.	CASSMGRGQGQPQHF	TGTGCCAGTAGTATGGGCAGGGGGCAGGGTCAGCCCCAGCATTTT
TRBD1	TRBV5-5	TRBJ1-1	few	CASSLDRVNTEAFF	TGTGCCAGCAGCCTAGACAGGGTGAACACTGAAGCTTTCTTT
.	TRBV11-3	TRBJ1-4	once	CASSLAHRGTYKGKLFF	TGTGCCAGCAGCTTAGCTCACAGAGGGACATATAAGGGGAAACTGTTTTTT
TRBD1	TRBV7-3	TRBJ2-2	.	CASSRTGNNGGELFF	TGTGCCAGCAGTCGGACAGGGAATAATGGCGGGGAGCTGTTTTTT
TRBD2	TRBV2	TRBJ2-1	.	CASQAGLAGGEGEQFF	TGTGCCAGCCAAGCGGGACTAGCGGGAGGAGAAGGTGAGCAGTTCTTC
TRBD1	TRBV2	TRBJ1-1	.	CASRDRANTEAFF	TGTGCCAGCAGAGACAGGGCGAACACTGAAGCTTTCTTT
.	TRBV6-6	TRBJ2-3	.	CASSQTGVYTDTQYF	TGTGCCAGCAGCCAGACAGGAGTCTACACAGATACGCAGTATTTT
.	TRBV2	TRBJ1-4	once	CAEAGVESEKLFF	TGTGCCGAGGCGGGGGTTGAAAGTGAAAAACTGTTTTTT
.	TRBV4-1	TRBJ2-2	.	CASSVAFFEAGELFF	TGCGCCAGCAGCGTGGCTTTTTTCGAAGCCGGGGAGCTGTTTTTT
.	TRBV11-2	TRBJ2-7	.	CASSPGVYEQYF	TGTGCCAGCAGCCCCGGGGTCTACGAGCAGTACTTC
.	TRBV21-1	TRBJ2-1	.	CASRRQYEQFF	TGTGCCAGCCGGCGACAGTATGAGCAGTTCTTC
TRBD1	TRBV2	TRBJ1-1	.	CASSRQGAAFF	TGTGCCAGCAGCCGACAGGGGGCAGCTTTCTTT
TRBD2	TRBV28	TRBJ2-1	few	CASSLPGLAGGNNEQFF	TGTGCCAGCAGTCTCCCGGGACTAGCGGGGGGCAACAATGAGCAGTTCTTC
.	TRBV9	TRBJ1-2	few	CASSVYSNYGYTF	TGTGCCAGCAGCGTATATTCTAACTATGGCTACACCTTC